Sequencing of this T cell receptor (beta chain) was carried out in a study of early stage breast cancer tumors. Looking at the study overall: ER+/PR+/HER2- status applied to about 80% of the 16 invasive breast tumors. Each sample averaged around 10-fold read coverage.

Blood replicates held 0.5 ug DNA, tumor or normal breast approximately 1.5 ug, two each. Produced via immunoSEQ multiplex PCR; TCRdb's table is partial and in-frame only. Here the sample spans approximately 54,000 clones, approximately 78% being singletons. Study conclusions and caveats: Most shared enriched TCRB sequences were commonly generated ones.

As regards this clone: Antigen: not known.

The CDR3 loop spans 14 amino acids. Germline V gene sequence: CDR1 MDHEN, CDR2 SYDVKM. Trimming took 1 base from V and 5 from J, leaving 11 bases between them. The J gene is TRBJ2-5, the V gene TRBV28, with D perhaps matching TRBD1 (6 bases). The TCR comes from a person aged 40 to 49 with breast cancer. Sequencing was carried out using blood. CDR3 sequence (DNA): TGTGCCAGCAGTTTATCAGGGGTAGGGGAGACCCAGTACTTC. This codes for CASSLSGVGETQYF.